This T cell receptor (beta chain) was obtained from a study of blood T cells in healthy people across ages. Across the whole study: About one barcoded beta molecule was captured per two T cells (by template switching). Study observations and caveats: Per-million-T-cell TCR beta diversity fell roughly linearly with age. With unsorted PBMCs, a conclusive comparison of naive versus antigen-experienced cells was not possible.

V was pared by 1 base and J by 2 bases, with 13 bases between. There are 17 residues in the CDR3. The germline gives CDR1 SGHRS, CDR2 YFSETQ. Through a sample-barcoded 5' primer and a J-beta primer mix, a second PCR was run for roughly 7 to 11 cycles. TCRdb independently ran MiXCR on the 5' RACE reads; one entry per CDR3 protein. The sample gives 650,000 or so distinct CDR3 sequences, about 50% of which show up once; approximately 15% is in the top ten. Concerning this clonotype itself: As yet, its antigen is unknown.

V is TRBV5-1 and J is TRBJ2-6, with D hard to call. The sequence came from a woman aged 80 or over in good health. Sequenced: blood. The CDR3 sequence: CASSLSLLSAGANVLTF. CDR3 sequence (DNA): TGCGCCAGCAGCTTGTCCTTATTGAGCGCTGGGGCCAACGTCCTGACTTTC. Complete variable domain (other parts from reference TRBV5-1 and TRBJ2-6): KAGVTQTPRYLIKTRGQQVTLSCSPISGHRSVSWYQQTPGQGLQFLFEYFSETQRNKGNFPGRFSGRQFSNSRSEMNVSTLELGDSALYLCASSLSLLSAGANVLTFGAGSRLTVL.